This T cell receptor beta chain was documented in a study of graft-versus-host responses after intestinal transplantation. Study context: Every recipient had anti-thymocyte globulin induction and approximately 3 years of tacrolimus plus steroids.

TCRdb's copy holds only in-frame clones and misses some; the assay was immunoSEQ multiplex PCR. The data hold 85,000 to 90,000 clones, with around 90% observed a single time. Study-wide results and caveats: Some GvH clones were seen earlier in gut or blood, suggesting intestinal origin. Declines in HvG clones occurring early post-transplant were associated with peak circulating GvH clone levels. Individuals who had graft-donor T cell macrochimerism had allografts that showed high graft-versus-host to host-versus-graft clonal ratios.

Germline CDR1 reads MNHNS; CDR2 reads SASEGT. V lost 8 bases to trimming and J lost 2 bases, with 16 bases between them. The CDR3 is 15 amino acids. On this clone: The antigen is undetermined.

This rearrangement joins TRBV6-1 to TRBJ1-5, with D hard to call. The receptor's source is a human donor who received an intestinal transplant. The sample here was unstimulated CD4+ T cells sorted from spleen or lymph node cells, taken before intestinal transplant. The DNA of the CDR3 is TGTGCCAGCCGTTGGACGGATATAGGCAATCAGCCCCAGCATTTT. It encodes CASRWTDIGNQPQHF.